A selection of T cell receptor beta chains follows, all from one sample in a study of blood T cell repertoires in COVID-19. Method: immunoSEQ multiplex PCR; TCRdb's copy keeps in-frame clones and lacks some. This sample has fewer than 30,000 clones, with 91% found just once. The sequencing sample was made of peripheral blood. The receptors were gathered from a human donor with active COVID-19. The donor label of this sample is uncertain. CDR3s include the opening cysteine and the closing phenylalanine or tryptophan. Fields, in order: V gene, D gene, J gene, clone size, CDR3 DNA, CDR3 protein. The D gene is left open where the match is weak. Size values are once, few and many counts, or a class for expanded clones, and some rows have none.

>TRBV6-5|-|TRBJ1-1|-
TGTGCCAGTCAGGGACTGATGAACACTGAAGCTTTCTTT
CASQGLMNTEAFF
>TRBV15|TRBD2|TRBJ2-3|-
TGTGCCACCAGCAGAGGAGATAGCGGGTTCTTCACAGATACGCAGTATTTT
CATSRGDSGFFTDTQYF
>TRBV6-2/TRBV6-3|TRBD2|TRBJ2-5|-
TGTGCCAGCAGTCAACCGGGACTAGCGCAAGAGACCCAGTACTTC
CASSQPGLAQETQYF
>TRBV5-1|-|TRBJ1-2|-
TGCGCCAGCAGCGTGCCCGGGGAGAACTATGGCTACACCTTC
CASSVPGENYGYTF
>TRBV2|TRBD1|TRBJ2-5|once
TGTGCCAGCAGTCGAGGGGGCACAGGGGGCGTGGAGACCCAGTACTTC
CASSRGGTGGVETQYF
>TRBV6-6|-|TRBJ1-2|-
TGTGCCAGCAGTCGGGGGGGAGGAGGAAACTATGGCTACACCTTC
CASSRGGGGNYGYTF
>TRBV18|TRBD2|TRBJ2-7|few
TGTGCCAGCTCACCCTATCGTGGGACTAGCGGGAGTAACGAGCAGTACTTC
CASSPYRGTSGSNEQYF
>TRBV7-7|-|TRBJ1-2|-
TGTGCCAGCAGCTTCTTGGGGAGGGTGGCCCCTTTTAACTATGGCTACACCTTC
CASSFLGRVAPFNYGYTF
>TRBV28|-|TRBJ1-5|-
TGTGCCAGCACCCTAGAGAATCAGCCCCAGCATTTT
CASTLENQPQHF
>TRBV27|-|TRBJ1-1|few
TGTGCCAGCAGTTTAAGCCAGGGAATCACTGAAGCTTTCTTT
CASSLSQGITEAFF
>TRBV27|TRBD1|TRBJ2-7|-
TGTGCCAGCAGTGATCGACAGGGAAGCGACGAGCAGTACTTC
CASSDRQGSDEQYF
>TRBV19|-|TRBJ1-2|-
TGTGCCAGTAGTATGCATCTCCGTCGAGGAGGCTACACCTTC
CASSMHLRRGGYTF
>TRBV7-9|TRBD1|TRBJ2-4|-
TGTGCCAGCAGCCGAACAGGGGGAGCCAAAAACATTCAGTACTTC
CASSRTGGAKNIQYF
>TRBV5-1|TRBD1|TRBJ2-2|-
TGCGCCAGCAGCCAGGGACAGGGGGGCACCGGGGAGCTGTTTTTT
CASSQGQGGTGELFF
>TRBV3-1/TRBV3-2|-|TRBJ1-3|few
TGTGCCAGCAGCCAAGAACGGGTCTCTGGAAACACCATATATTTT
CASSQERVSGNTIYF
>TRBV7-9|-|TRBJ2-7|-
TGTGCCAGCAGCTTGGGTACAGGGTGGGACTACGAGCAGTACTTC
CASSLGTGWDYEQYF
>TRBV4-2|TRBD2|TRBJ2-2|-
TGTGCCAGCAGCCAAGAAGGGACTAGCGGGAGAACCGGGGAGCTGTTTTTT
CASSQEGTSGRTGELFF
>TRBV3-1/TRBV3-2|-|TRBJ2-2|-
TGTGCCAGCATAGGCGGGGGCTACACCGGGGAGCTGTTTTTT
CASIGGGYTGELFF
>TRBV20-1|-|TRBJ1-4|-
TGCAGTGCTAGGGAGGAAAAACTGTTTTTT
CSAREEKLFF
>TRBV7-9|-|TRBJ2-7|-
TGTGCCAGCAGCTTAGTTGCGGGAATTTACGAGCAGTACTTC
CASSLVAGIYEQYF
>TRBV6-5|-|TRBJ2-1|-
TGTGCCAGCAGTTACTCGAATTGGCGGGATGAGCAGTTCTTC
CASSYSNWRDEQFF
>TRBV27|TRBD2|TRBJ2-1|-
TGTGCCAGCAGTTTTCCGGGCGGGAGGGCCTATAATGAGCAGTTCTTC
CASSFPGGRAYNEQFF
>TRBV12-1|-|TRBJ1-4|-
TGTGCCAGCAGCCGGGACAGGCTGAGGGGGAATGAAAAACTGTTTTTT
CASSRDRLRGNEKLFF
>TRBV6-2/TRBV6-3|-|TRBJ2-1|-
TGTGCCAGCAGTTATTCCGGGACTTACAATGAGCAGTTCTTC
CASSYSGTYNEQFF
>TRBV10-3|-|TRBJ1-5|-
TGTGCCATCAGTGACAGGTCGCACGATCAGCCCCAGCATTTT
CAISDRSHDQPQHF
>TRBV5-1|-|TRBJ2-2|-
TGCGCCAGCGGAAGGGACTGGGGGACCGGGGAGCTGTTTTTT
CASGRDWGTGELFF
>TRBV11-2|-|TRBJ2-4|-
TGTGCCAGCAGCGTAACGGGGTTAGCCAAAAACATTCAGTACTTC
CASSVTGLAKNIQYF
>TRBV4-3|TRBD1|TRBJ1-3|once
TGCGCCAGCAGCCAAGATCGGGGGGACAGGGCCTACACCATATATTTT
CASSQDRGDRAYTIYF
>TRBV28|TRBD2|TRBJ2-7|-
TGTGCCAGCAGTTCTCCTTGGAAGGGAGGGCCTGAATGGTACGAGCAGTACTTC
CASSSPWKGGPEWYEQYF
>TRBV6-6|TRBD2|TRBJ2-1|-
TGTGCCAGCAGCCGATATCATTTAACATCTAGCGGGAGGGCCACCAATGAGCAGTTCTTC
CASSRYHLTSSGRATNEQFF
>TRBV5-1|-|TRBJ2-3|-
TGCGCCAGCAGCGCAGGGGCAAGGTCTAGCACAGATACGCAGTATTTT
CASSAGARSSTDTQYF
>TRBV28|-|TRBJ2-7|-
TGTGCCAGCAGTTTAGGGGGCCTGGTTACCTACGAGCAGTACTTC
CASSLGGLVTYEQYF
>TRBV6-4|TRBD2|TRBJ2-5|-
TGTGCCAGCAGTGACGGAGTAGCGGGGGTGGAGACCCAGTACTTC
CASSDGVAGVETQYF
>TRBV11-2|TRBD2|TRBJ2-1|-
TGTGCCAGCAGCCGAATGAGGCTAGCGGACTACAATGAGCAGTTCTTC
CASSRMRLADYNEQFF
>TRBV4-3|-|TRBJ2-5|few
TGCGCCAGCAGCCAAGTCCTCAGGGGGGACGGGCCCAACGAGACCCAGTACTTC
CASSQVLRGDGPNETQYF
>TRBV9|TRBD2|TRBJ2-1|-
TGTGCCAGCAGCCCGAGCGGGGGGCGTTACAATGAGCAGTTCTTC
CASSPSGGRYNEQFF
>TRBV4-3|-|TRBJ1-2|-
TGCGCCAGCAGCCAAGAACCCAGGACAGACCTCTATGGCTACACCTTC
CASSQEPRTDLYGYTF
>TRBV30|TRBD1|TRBJ1-2|-
TGTGCCTGGACGGAGGGGGCCCGCGGCTACACCTTC
CAWTEGARGYTF
>TRBV7-2|TRBD2|TRBJ2-2|-
TGTGCCAGCAGCGTTAGCGGGGGGCGTGGCACCGGGGAGCTGTTTTTT
CASSVSGGRGTGELFF
>TRBV12-3/TRBV12-4|-|TRBJ1-1|-
TGTGCCAGCAGTTATGACAGGTTTGAAGCTTTCTTT
CASSYDRFEAFF
>TRBV7-2|TRBD1|TRBJ1-2|-
TGTGCCAGCAGCTTAGAAAAGACAGGGGGGGACTATGGCTACACCTTC
CASSLEKTGGDYGYTF
>TRBV4-3|-|TRBJ2-7|once
TGCGCCAGCAGCCAAGAGAGGGTGGGCAGGAGCTACGAGCAGTACTTC
CASSQERVGRSYEQYF
>TRBV5-1|-|TRBJ1-5|-
TGCGCCAGCAGCTTGGAATGGGGGCGCAATCAGCCCCAGCATTTT
CASSLEWGRNQPQHF